The rows below give T cell receptor beta chains drawn from one sample of a study of blood T cell repertoires in COVID-19. The data were produced by immunoSEQ multiplex PCR, yet TCRdb's version contains in-frame clones alone and is incomplete. The sample yields 250,000 or so clones, roughly 90% seen once. The sample comprised peripheral blood. The receptor source for this set is a woman aged 55-70 years with COVID-19, enrolled during active disease. Both conserved end residues are part of each CDR3. D genes are given only for firm matches. Clone size appears in some rows only: once, few, many, or a class for an expanded clone.

>TRBJ2-1|TRBV5-1|TRBD2|NA
TGCGCCAGCAGCTCCGGGACTCGCGGGGGGGGTTGGTACAATGAGCAGTTCTTC
CASSSGTRGGGWYNEQFF
>TRBJ1-3|TRBV19|TRBD1|NA
TGTGCCAGTAATGACAGGGGGCGAATAAGCTCTGGAAACACCATATATTTT
CASNDRGRISSGNTIYF
>TRBJ1-1|TRBV28|NA|few
TGTGCCAGCAGTTTATTCAGTGACAGTCCTGAAGCTTTCTTT
CASSLFSDSPEAFF
>TRBJ1-5|TRBV28|NA|NA
TGTGCCAGCAGCGTTGCGAATAGCAATCAGCCCCAGCATTTT
CASSVANSNQPQHF
>TRBJ2-7|TRBV9|TRBD1|NA
TGTGCCAGCAGCGCACGGGACAGGGGATACGAGCAGTACTTC
CASSARDRGYEQYF
>TRBJ2-3|TRBV9|TRBD1|once
TGTGCCAGCAGCACACGACAGGGGGCTCCTAGCACAGATACGCAGTATTTT
CASSTRQGAPSTDTQYF
>TRBJ1-1|TRBV18|NA|NA
TGTGCCAGCTCTCGGGAAGGGACTGAAGCTTTCTTT
CASSREGTEAFF
>TRBJ1-2|TRBV9|NA|NA
TGTGCCAGCAGCGTAGCGGGGGGAGACTATGTCAGGACCTTC
CASSVAGGDYVRTF
>TRBJ2-5|TRBV5-4|NA|NA
TGTGCCAGCAGCTTGTCCAGGGCAGGGGAGACCCAGTACTTC
CASSLSRAGETQYF
>TRBJ2-1|TRBV4-2|TRBD2|NA
TGTGCCAGCAGCCCCTGGATCGGACTAGCGGGGGGGCGAGAGTTGAGGAATGAGCAGTTCTTC
CASSPWIGLAGGRELRNEQFF
>TRBJ2-7|TRBV5-1|TRBD1|NA
TGCGCCAGCAGCTTGGATTCTGGCAGGGGGCAGGAGCAGTACTTC
CASSLDSGRGQEQYF
>TRBJ1-5|TRBV5-6|TRBD1|NA
TGTGCCAGCAGCTGGGACAGGGGGCAGCCCCAGCATTTT
CASSWDRGQPQHF
>TRBJ1-1|TRBV9|NA|NA
TGTGCCAGCAGCCCCCGACAGGCGCTTGAAGCTTTCTTT
CASSPRQALEAFF
>TRBJ1-2|TRBV19|TRBD1|NA
TGTGCCAGTAGTATGCGCGGGACAGGGAGGGACTATGGCTACACCTTC
CASSMRGTGRDYGYTF
>TRBJ1-5|TRBV19|TRBD1|NA
TGTGCCAGTAGCGGCACAGGGGGCAATCAGCCCCAGCATTTT
CASSGTGGNQPQHF
>TRBJ1-6|TRBV5-5|NA|NA
TGTGCCAGCAGGCCCAGGACAGACGCAGCCCTCCACTTT
CASRPRTDAALHF
>TRBJ1-2|TRBV7-2|NA|NA
TGTGCCAGCAGCTTGTCTCTTCTGCAGCAGGGTTATGGCTACACCTTC
CASSLSLLQQGYGYTF
>TRBJ1-2|TRBV6-5|TRBD1|NA
TGTGCCAGCAGTACAGGGGGCCCCTATGGCTACACCTTC
CASSTGGPYGYTF
>TRBJ1-4|TRBV7-2|NA|once
TGTGCCAGCAGCACCCGTGGCTTCCTTAATGAAAAACTGTTTTTT
CASSTRGFLNEKLFF
>TRBJ1-5|TRBV4-1|NA|once
TGCGCCAGCGGCGCGCGGGACGGTAAGGAGCCCCAGCATTTT
CASGARDGKEPQHF
>TRBJ2-7|TRBV11-3|NA|NA
TGTGCCAGCAGCCCTGGACGACAGAACACCTACGAGCAGTACTTC
CASSPGRQNTYEQYF
>TRBJ1-6|TRBV6-5|NA|NA
TGTGCCAGCAGACCCCCCACAGGGCTGAATTCACCCCTCCACTTT
CASRPPTGLNSPLHF
>TRBJ1-5|TRBV19|NA|NA
TGTGCCAGTAGTATATCGAGGGGCAATCAGCCCCAGCATTTT
CASSISRGNQPQHF
>TRBJ2-2|TRBV3-1/TRBV3-2|TRBD1|NA
TGTGCCAGCAGCCAAGCCGGGCAGGGGGCCGGGACCGGGGAGCTGTTTTTT
CASSQAGQGAGTGELFF
>TRBJ2-3|TRBV6-5|TRBD2|NA
TGTGCCAGCAGCCGGACTAGCGGGGGGTTTGATACGCAGTATTTT
CASSRTSGGFDTQYF
>TRBJ2-7|TRBV3-1/TRBV3-2|TRBD1|once
TGTGCCAGCAGCCAAGTCGTGACAGGGATGAGCTCCTACGAGCAGTACTTC
CASSQVVTGMSSYEQYF
>TRBJ1-1|TRBV15|NA|NA
TGTGCCACCTCACAGGGCCCGCGGAACACTGAAGCTTTCTTT
CATSQGPRNTEAFF
>TRBJ1-1|TRBV7-3|TRBD1|NA
TGTGCCAGCAGGGAACAGGGGTACACTGAAGCTTTCTTT
CASREQGYTEAFF
>TRBJ2-3|TRBV4-1|TRBD2|NA
TGCGCCAGCAGCCAGCTCACTAGCGGGGGGGCCAGCGCAGATACGCAGTATTTT
CASSQLTSGGASADTQYF
>TRBJ1-4|TRBV30|NA|NA
TGTGCCTGGAGTTTGGGGACCGGGACACACAATTGGGAAAAACTGTTTTTT
CAWSLGTGTHNWEKLFF
>TRBJ1-3|TRBV7-6|NA|NA
TGTGCCAGCACCCGAGGACAGTACTCTGGAAACACCATATATTTT
CASTRGQYSGNTIYF
>TRBJ2-7|TRBV30|NA|NA
TGTGCCTGGAGGTCCAGCGCTGGCTACGAGCAGTACTTC
CAWRSSAGYEQYF
>TRBJ1-5|TRBV28|NA|NA
TGTGCCAGCAGTTTTGTAAGCAGGAGCAATCAGCCCCAGCATTTT
CASSFVSRSNQPQHF
>TRBJ2-1|TRBV10-3|TRBD2|NA
TGTGCCATCAGTGCGGTAGCGGGGGGCCTCAATGAGCAGTTCTTC
CAISAVAGGLNEQFF
>TRBJ2-1|TRBV5-4|TRBD2|few
TGTGCCAGCAGCCCTGGGGCGGGGGTCGGTGTATATGAGCAGTTCTTC
CASSPGAGVGVYEQFF
>TRBJ1-3|TRBV9|NA|NA
TGTGCCAGCAGCGCTATGGGGCAGAGGTCTGGAAACACCATATATTTT
CASSAMGQRSGNTIYF
>TRBJ2-3|TRBV5-4|TRBD2|NA
TGTGCCAGCAGCTTGCGGGGGGGCCAGACAGATACGCAGTATTTT
CASSLRGGQTDTQYF
>TRBJ2-2|TRBV6-2/TRBV6-3|TRBD1|NA
TGTGCCAGCAGTTACGGGACAGGGGTTGCGGGCACCGGGGAGCTGTTTTTT
CASSYGTGVAGTGELFF
>TRBJ2-7|TRBV7-2|TRBD1|NA
TGTGCCAGCAGCTTAAACGTAGGGGGCGGCGAGCAGTACTTC
CASSLNVGGGEQYF
>TRBJ2-7|TRBV7-2|NA|NA
TGTGCCAGCAGCCTAGGACAGTACGAGCAGTACTTC
CASSLGQYEQYF
>TRBJ1-2|TRBV4-3|TRBD1|NA
TGCGCCAGCAGCCATACAGGGGGGAGAAACTATGGCTACACCTTC
CASSHTGGRNYGYTF
>TRBJ2-2|TRBV13|NA|NA
TGTGCCAGCAGCTTAGGAAGGAGATCGAACACCGGGGAGCTGTTTTTT
CASSLGRRSNTGELFF
>TRBJ2-7|TRBV5-5|TRBD2|NA
TGTGCCAGCAGCTTGAGACTAGCGGGGTCCTACGAGCAGTACTTC
CASSLRLAGSYEQYF
>TRBJ2-5|TRBV5-1|TRBD1|NA
TGCGCCAGCAGCTCGGGACAGGTAGAGACCCAGTACTTC
CASSSGQVETQYF
>TRBJ1-2|TRBV6-2/TRBV6-3|NA|NA
TGTGCCAGCAGTTACCCGGGGAGGGTCAACTATGGCTACACCTTC
CASSYPGRVNYGYTF
>TRBJ1-5|TRBV6-2/TRBV6-3|NA|NA
TGTGCCAGCAGTCACCTGGGGCAGGGAGGTCAGCCCCAGCATTTT
CASSHLGQGGQPQHF
>TRBJ1-1|TRBV6-2/TRBV6-3|NA|NA
TGTGCCAGCAGTGCCTTTATCGGTGAAGCTTTCTTT
CASSAFIGEAFF
>TRBJ1-5|TRBV18|NA|NA
TGTGCCAGCTCACCACCCAACCGGCAGGGAGGTCAGCCCCAGCATTTT
CASSPPNRQGGQPQHF
>TRBJ1-1|TRBV2|NA|NA
TGTGCCAGCAGAACCACTCCGATAGGAGTTGAAGCTTTCTTT
CASRTTPIGVEAFF
>TRBJ1-1|TRBV9|TRBD1|NA
TGTGCCAGCAGCGGACCGACAGGGGGCCACACTGAAGCTTTCTTT
CASSGPTGGHTEAFF
>TRBJ1-2|TRBV19|NA|NA
TGTGCCAGTAGTATCAGCGCTAACTATGGCTACACCTTC
CASSISANYGYTF
>TRBJ1-4|TRBV4-2|TRBD1|NA
TGTGCCAGCAGCCAAGAAACGGGGACAGGGGCTGGAGAAAAACTGTTTTTT
CASSQETGTGAGEKLFF
>TRBJ1-4|TRBV30|TRBD1|NA
TGTGCCTGGGATGGACAGGGACGAAAACTGTTTTTT
CAWDGQGRKLFF
>TRBJ1-1|TRBV7-9|NA|NA
TGTGCCAGCAGCTTTGGACAAACTGAAGCTTTCTTT
CASSFGQTEAFF
>TRBJ2-3|TRBV4-3|TRBD2|NA
TGCGCCAGCAGCCTTATCGGACTAGCGGGGACCACAGATACGCAGTATTTT
CASSLIGLAGTTDTQYF
>TRBJ1-5|TRBV7-9|TRBD1|once
TGTGCCAGCAAAGCAGGGGGTGGTCAACCCCAGCATTTT
CASKAGGGQPQHF
>TRBJ1-3|TRBV9|TRBD1|NA
TGTGCCAGCAGCACGGGACAGGGGGAGCCAGGAAACACCATATATTTT
CASSTGQGEPGNTIYF